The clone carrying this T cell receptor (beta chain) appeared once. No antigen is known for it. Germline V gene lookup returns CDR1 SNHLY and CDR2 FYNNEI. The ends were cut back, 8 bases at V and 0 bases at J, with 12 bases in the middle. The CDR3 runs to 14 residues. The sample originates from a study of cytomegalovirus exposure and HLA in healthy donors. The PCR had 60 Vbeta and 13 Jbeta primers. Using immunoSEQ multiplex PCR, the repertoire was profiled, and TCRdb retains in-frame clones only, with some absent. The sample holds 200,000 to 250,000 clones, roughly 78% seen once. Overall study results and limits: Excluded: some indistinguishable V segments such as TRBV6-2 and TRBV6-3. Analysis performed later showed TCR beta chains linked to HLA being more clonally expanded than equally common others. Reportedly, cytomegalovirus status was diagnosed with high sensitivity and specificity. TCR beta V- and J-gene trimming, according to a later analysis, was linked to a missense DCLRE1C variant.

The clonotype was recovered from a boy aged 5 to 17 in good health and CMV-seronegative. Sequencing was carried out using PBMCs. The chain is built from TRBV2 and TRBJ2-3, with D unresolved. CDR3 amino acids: CASRDSLSTDTQYF. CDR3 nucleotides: TGTGCCAGCCGAGACTCCCTTAGCACAGATACGCAGTATTTT.